The source of this TCR beta chain is a study of CD8+ T cells in alopecia areata. RNA was isolated and reverse transcribed to cDNA, the sequencing template. Assay used: immunoSEQ multiplex PCR; TCRdb lists only in-frame clones, some missing. The sample includes 150,000 to 200,000 clones, more than 55% seen only once; the top ten take 1.3%. The sample's treatment: oral pan-JAK inhibitor, 5-10 mg twice daily. Germline V gives CDR1 GTSNPN, CDR2 SVGIG (reference sequence). This CDR3 region has 14 residues. The V end lost 0 bases, the J end lost 1 base, and 10 bases lay between the germline ends. This rearrangement joins TRBV30 to TRBJ2-7; D call uncertain. Sequencing was performed on CD4+ T cells sorted from blood, taken around week 50, from a patient treated with tofacitinib. This receptor was identified in a human donor with alopecia areata. The CDR3 sequence: CAWSVVPVSYEQYF. DNA for the CDR3: TGTGCCTGGAGTGTAGTCCCTGTATCCTACGAGCAGTACTTC. Based on the CDR3 plus reference TRBV30 and TRBJ2-7, the full variable domain is SQTIHQWPATLVQPVGSPLSLECTVEGTSNPNLYWYRQAAGRGLQLLFYSVGIGQISSEVPQNLSASRPQDRQFILSSKKLLLSDSGFYLCAWSVVPVSYEQYFGPGTRLTVT.